These 27 T cell receptor beta chains originate from one sample sequenced in a study of blood T cell repertoires in COVID-19. This table comes from immunoSEQ multiplex PCR, and its TCRdb copy is limited to in-frame clones, with some not included. The table lists about 53,000 clones, around nine tenths of them singletons. Sequenced sample: peripheral blood. These receptors originate from a man aged 45-65 years with acute or convalescent COVID-19.

The chain combines TRBV9 with TRBJ1-6; D remains ambiguous. The germline V and J ends were trimmed by 0 bases and 7 bases, with 17 bases remaining between them. The CDR3 runs 17 residues. The germline CDR1 and CDR2 sequences are SGDLS and YYNGEE. CDR3 amino acids: CASSVGAFDRLNSPLHF. Here the CDR3 DNA reads TGTGCCAGCAGCGTAGGGGCCTTCGACCGGTTGAATTCACCCCTCCACTTT.

The V gene is TRBV7-9, the J gene TRBJ2-5; D remains ambiguous. The CDR3 has 14 amino acids. Per the germline V gene, CDR1 is SEHNR and CDR2 is FQNEAQ (reference sequence). Deletions cut 2 bases from V and 8 bases from J, with 15 bases between. The CDR3, as DNA: TGTGCCAGCAGCTTACAGGTGGCCTATGGAACCCAGTACTTC. Translation: CASSLQVAYGTQYF.

This chain uses TRBV5-6 with TRBJ2-7; the D gene is possibly TRBD2 (5 bases). Germline values: CDR1 SGHDT, CDR2 YYEEEE. V lost 0 bases and J 2 bases, leaving 9 bases between the germline ends. The CDR3 length is 14 residues. The CDR3 region is CASSLAGIAYEQYF. In nucleotides, the CDR3 is TGTGCCAGCAGCTTGGCCGGGATAGCCTACGAGCAGTACTTC.

The J gene is TRBJ2-4, the V gene TRBV19; no reliable D call. Per germline, CDR1 LNHDA and CDR2 SQIVND (reference sequence). V lost 7 bases and J 0 bases, leaving 4 bases between the germline ends. This CDR3 region has 12 residues. The CDR3 sequence: CASTLAKNIQYF. CDR3 nucleotide sequence: TGTGCCAGTACTTTAGCCAAAAACATTCAGTACTTC.

Here the CDR3 DNA reads TGTGCCAGCAGCTCCTTCCAGGGAGCGGGAGAGACCCAGTACTTC. As protein: CASSSFQGAGETQYF. The chain couples TRBV5-4 to TRBJ2-5; tentative D call: TRBD2 (6 bases). Germline lookup yields CDR1 SGHNT and CDR2 YYREEE (reference sequence). V lost 3 bases and J 4 bases, leaving 16 bases between the germline ends. CDR3 length equals 15 residues.

This rearrangement joins TRBV6-5 to TRBJ1-5; perhaps TRBD1 as D (6 bases). This CDR3 has 13 amino acids. Looked up from germline, CDR1 is MNHEY and CDR2 is SVGAGI. V lost 5 bases and J 4 bases, leaving 9 bases between the germline ends. The CDR3 DNA is TGTGCCAGCAGTCCCGACAGGAATCAGCCCCAGCATTTT. Translation gives CASSPDRNQPQHF.

The chain has TRBV5-8 and TRBJ1-5; D might be TRBD1 (6 bases). The germline V and J ends were trimmed by 3 bases and 1 base, with 20 bases remaining between them. This CDR3 spans 18 amino acids. Germline CDR1 and CDR2: SGHTS and YDEGEE. The CDR3 sequence is CASSSLGQSLLSNQPQHF. DNA of the CDR3: TGTGCCAGCAGCTCCCTAGGACAGTCTCTCTTGAGCAATCAGCCCCAGCATTTT.

The V call is TRBV18, the J call TRBJ2-4; maybe TRBD2 (5 bases). The CDR3 sequence is 13 residues long. Looked up from germline, CDR1 is KGHSH and CDR2 is LQKENI. Trimming took 5 bases from V and 6 from J, leaving 11 bases between them. CDR3 nucleotides: TGTGCCAGCTCATCAACTGAGGGAAACATTCAGTACTTC. Protein product: CASSSTEGNIQYF.

The chain carries TRBV3-1 (or the pseudogene TRBV3-2) and TRBJ2-3; maybe TRBD2 (5 bases). Germline V lookup: CDR1 LGHDT, CDR2 YNNKEL (reference sequence). V lost 7 bases to trimming and J lost 3 bases, with 14 bases between them. The CDR3 covers 14 residues. The CDR3 coding sequence is TGTGCCAGCAACTACGGGGTCAGGACAGATACGCAGTATTTT. Translation gives CASNYGVRTDTQYF.

The chain uses TRBV5-4 and TRBJ2-7; 12 bases match TRBD2. The CDR3 is made up of 16 amino acids. CDR1 and CDR2 (germline): SGHNT, YYREEE (reference sequence). Trimming cost V 5 bases and J 0 bases; bases outside gene matches: 6. The CDR3 region has the DNA TGTGCCAGCAGGCTAGGACTAGCGGGAAACTCCTACGAGCAGTACTTC. As protein: CASRLGLAGNSYEQYF.

The chain has TRBV6-1 and TRBJ2-7; TRBD2 aligns across 15 bases. CDR3 length equals 16 residues. The trim removed 4 bases at V and 1 base at J, leaving 2 bases unmatched. Germline V gene lookup returns CDR1 MNHNS and CDR2 SASEGT. The DNA for the CDR3 is TGTGCCAGCAGTGTGGGGACTAGCGGGAGGTCCTACGAGCAGTACTTC. Amino acid sequence: CASSVGTSGRSYEQYF.

This clone was detected only once. The chain joins TRBV12-3 or TRBV12-4 to TRBJ1-4; 7 bases align to TRBD1. Trimming took 6 bases from V and 6 from J; bases not matched to a gene: 1. CDR3 length equals 12 residues. The CDR3 coding sequence is TGTGCCAGCAGGGGACAGTATGAAAAACTGTTTTTT. This translates into CASRGQYEKLFF.

The rearrangement links TRBV28 to TRBJ1-4; D remains ambiguous. Germline V gene sequence: CDR1 MDHEN, CDR2 SYDVKM. The CDR3 totals 11 residues. Trimming shortened V by 7 bases and J by 10 bases, and 10 bases separated the two germline ends. DNA of the CDR3: TGTGCCAGCACACCGGGAGGAAAACTGTTTTTT. Amino acids: CASTPGGKLFF.

This clone was detected only once. This rearrangement joins TRBV5-1 to TRBJ2-1; D is unresolved. This CDR3 comprises 12 residues. V lost 0 bases and J 10 bases, leaving 8 bases between the germline ends. The germline CDR1 and CDR2 sequences are SGHRS and YFSETQ. The CDR3 sequence: CASSLEHREQFF. The CDR3 region has the DNA TGCGCCAGCAGCTTGGAACATCGCGAGCAGTTCTTC. The entire variable domain, with the rest obtained from reference TRBV5-1 and TRBJ2-1, is as follows: KAGVTQTPRYLIKTRGQQVTLSCSPISGHRSVSWYQQTPGQGLQFLFEYFSETQRNKGNFPGRFSGRQFSNSRSEMNVSTLELGDSALYLCASSLEHREQFFGPGTRLTVL.

This clone was seen only a few times. DNA of the CDR3: TGTGCCAGCAGCCAAAGGGGCACAGGGTCGGCTGAAGCTTTCTTT. It codes for CASSQRGTGSAEAFF. The J gene is TRBJ1-1, the V gene TRBV14; D perhaps matches TRBD1 (6 bases). CDR1 and CDR2 from the germline V gene are SGHDN and FVKESK. The V gene lost 2 bases and the J gene lost 6 bases, with 16 bases spanning the gap. This CDR3 region has 15 residues.

The genes are TRBV24-1 and TRBJ2-1; perhaps TRBD1 as D (6 bases). CDR3 length: 12 amino acids. Germline V gene sequence: CDR1 KGHDR, CDR2 SFDVKD. V lost 9 bases and J lost 5, with 10 bases in between. The CDR3 region is CATQSGDNEQFF. Here the CDR3 DNA reads TGTGCCACCCAGTCAGGGGACAATGAGCAGTTCTTC.

The CDR3 DNA reads TGCGCCAGCAGGGCAGGGGCTAATTCACCCCTCCACTTT. This codes for CASRAGANSPLHF. The chain recombines TRBV10-1 with TRBJ1-6; tentatively, D is TRBD1 (6 bases). V lost 6 bases and J lost 6, with 9 bases in between. The CDR3 contains 13 residues. Germline CDR1 reads WNHNN; CDR2 reads SYGVQD (reference sequence).

The V gene is TRBV10-3, the J gene TRBJ2-7, with TRBD2 matching 7 bases. The CDR3 contains 15 residues. CDR1 and CDR2 (germline): ENHRY, SYGVKD. The trim removed 3 bases at V and 2 bases at J, leaving 7 bases unmatched. The DNA for the CDR3 is TGTGCCATCAGTGAAACATTGCGGGGGACCTACGAGCAGTACTTC. It is translated as CAISETLRGTYEQYF.

The rearrangement links TRBV11-2 to TRBJ2-3; 8 nucleotides match TRBD2. Germline V gene sequence: CDR1 SGHAT, CDR2 FQNNGV. This CDR3 region has 16 residues. Trimming at V came to 5 bases and at J to 4 bases, leaving 11 bases not matched to a gene. The CDR3 bases are TGTGCCAGCAGCCACGACCGGGCGGGGGGACCAGATACGCAGTATTTT. It translates to CASSHDRAGGPDTQYF.

J is TRBJ2-5 and V is TRBV10-3, with D perhaps TRBD2 (5 bases). Trimming shortened V by 2 bases and J by 2 bases, and 12 bases separated the two germline ends. The CDR3 spans 15 residues. In germline, CDR1 is ENHRY, CDR2 SYGVKD. The CDR3 reads CAISEAIGGQETQYF. Written as DNA, the CDR3 is TGTGCCATCAGTGAGGCCATCGGCGGGCAAGAGACCCAGTACTTC.

The rearrangement joins TRBV10-3 to TRBJ2-1, with 9 bases lining up with TRBD1. The trim removed 2 bases at V and 7 bases at J, leaving 9 bases unmatched. In germline, CDR1 is ENHRY, CDR2 SYGVKD. The length of the CDR3 is 16 residues. The CDR3 DNA reads TGTGCCATCAGTGAGACAGGGGGCGAGGTCCAAAATGAGCAGTTCTTC. Its protein product is CAISETGGEVQNEQFF.

The chain is built from TRBV19 and TRBJ1-2, with D perhaps matching TRBD1 (5 bases). With 3 bases removed from V and 6 bases from J, the gap between germline ends came to 11 bases. CDR1 is LNHDA and CDR2 is SQIVND in the germline V gene (reference sequence). The CDR3 has 13 residues. The DNA of the CDR3 is TGTGCCAGTAGTATCTCAGGGAAGGATGGCTACACCTTC. Amino acid sequence: CASSISGKDGYTF.

This clone has only one observation. V gene TRBV28 combines with J gene TRBJ1-5, with unresolved D. The CDR3 has 13 residues. V was clipped by 7 bases and J by 5 bases, with 12 bases between them. Germline V CDR1 and CDR2: MDHEN, SYDVKM. In DNA form, the CDR3 reads TGTGCCAGCAATTATCGAGATGATCAGCCCCAGCATTTT. Its translation is CASNYRDDQPQHF.

V and J are TRBV30 and TRBJ1-2; 9 positions agree with TRBD1. Unmatched junction bases numbered 10, after V lost 2 bases and J lost 0 bases. Germline lookup yields CDR1 GTSNPN and CDR2 SVGIG (reference sequence). The CDR3 length is 17 residues. The CDR3 loop reads CAWSNPGQGLPNYGYTF. In DNA form, the CDR3 reads TGTGCCTGGAGTAACCCCGGACAGGGGCTTCCTAACTATGGCTACACCTTC. Complete variable domain (other parts from reference TRBV30 and TRBJ1-2): SQTIHQWPATLVQPVGSPLSLECTVEGTSNPNLYWYRQAAGRGLQLLFYSVGIGQISSEVPQNLSASRPQDRQFILSSKKLLLSDSGFYLCAWSNPGQGLPNYGYTFGSGTRLTVV.

This clone was found once. The rearrangement joins TRBV25-1 to TRBJ2-5; 8 nucleotides agree with TRBD2. The CDR3 runs to 14 residues. Germline V lookup: CDR1 MGHDK, CDR2 SYGVNS. The J segment lost 5 bases and the V segment lost 6 bases, leaving 8 bases of the junction unmatched. The CDR3 bases are TGTGCCAGCAGGGACCCGGGGGGGAGGGAGACCCAGTACTTC. Translating it yields CASRDPGGRETQYF.

The chain joins TRBV6-5 to TRBJ2-2, with 7 bases identical to TRBD1. CDR1 and CDR2 (germline): MNHEY, SVGAGI. This CDR3 comprises 15 residues. The V segment lost 7 bases and the J segment 1 base; nucleotides outside the gene matches: 6. The chain's CDR3 is CASTRTGLNTGELFF. In DNA, the CDR3 is TGTGCCAGCACCAGGACAGGATTGAACACCGGGGAGCTGTTTTTT.

Only one count was recorded for this clone. The chain employs TRBV18 and TRBJ1-6; D not resolved. Germline loops: CDR1 KGHSH, CDR2 LQKENI. The germline V and J ends were trimmed by 3 bases and 10 bases, with 10 bases remaining between them. The CDR3 has 13 amino acids. CDR3 amino acids: CASSPESRSPLHF. The CDR3 nucleotides read TGTGCCAGCTCACCGGAGAGTAGGTCACCCCTCCACTTT.